One TCR beta chain is described in this entry. This specimen comes from a study of blood T cell repertoires in COVID-19. Turning to the study itself: Researchers got acute and convalescent COVID-19 samples from the United States, Italy and Spain. PBMCs, B-cell-depleted T cells, or T cells were the source of the cDNA or gDNA that made up the material.

Per the authors' pipeline: The assay estimated nucleated cells by amplifying reference gene primers. Profiled with immunoSEQ multiplex PCR; TCRdb holds only in-frame clones, not every one. Clonal size and the V and J genes are those of that table, whereas D and trimming came from the DNA. The sample consists of 200,000 to 300,000 clones, less than 90% of them appearing once. Sample: peripheral blood. The source is a man in his fifties or sixties with acute or convalescent COVID-19.

The CDR3 loop reads CASSLLAENTEAFF. CDR3 DNA sequence: TGTGCCAGCAGCCTTTTGGCAGAGAACACTGAAGCTTTCTTT. The rearrangement uses TRBV7-9 and TRBJ1-1; the D is unclear. V was trimmed by 5 bases and J by 1 base, leaving 11 bases between them. Germline V gene data show CDR1 as SEHNR and CDR2 as FQNEAQ (reference sequence). The CDR3 loop spans 14 amino acids.